This T cell receptor (beta chain) was found in a study of tumor and adjacent non-tumor tissue in lung cancer. About the study: The patients, 10 or so men and roughly 5 women, were about 31 to 76 with stage I to III disease. Regarding the study as a whole: In normal lung, the top 100 clones were significantly more dominant than in tumor. Higher tumor TCR diversity was associated with shorter survival.

This CDR3 is built from 16 residues. The V gene lost 0 bases and the J gene lost 4 bases, with 15 bases spanning the gap. From germline, CDR1 is MGHRA and CDR2 YSYEKL. This clonotype was picked up one time. No antigen is known for it. Likely a read error: the CDR3 ends without its conserved phenylalanine or tryptophan. RNA was extracted from bulk tissue without any cell sorting. Chemotherapy-naive patients with new lung cancer underwent thoracic surgery in China, August–November 2014. Three rounds of nested PCR, following a modified ARM-PCR protocol, produced the TCRbeta library. TCRdb re-called the multiplex PCR reads with MiXCR, one entry per CDR3 protein. This table has under 150,000 distinct CDR3 sequences, roughly 70% appearing once.

The material sequenced was lung tumor tissue. The TCR originated in a man in his 60s with small cell lung cancer. This chain joins TRBV4-1 and TRBJ2-5; tentatively, D is TRBD2 (6 bases). The CDR3 DNA reads as TGCGCCAGCAGCCAAGAAGACGGGAGATGGGGAGAGACCCAGTACTGC. It codes for CASSQEDGRWGETQYC.